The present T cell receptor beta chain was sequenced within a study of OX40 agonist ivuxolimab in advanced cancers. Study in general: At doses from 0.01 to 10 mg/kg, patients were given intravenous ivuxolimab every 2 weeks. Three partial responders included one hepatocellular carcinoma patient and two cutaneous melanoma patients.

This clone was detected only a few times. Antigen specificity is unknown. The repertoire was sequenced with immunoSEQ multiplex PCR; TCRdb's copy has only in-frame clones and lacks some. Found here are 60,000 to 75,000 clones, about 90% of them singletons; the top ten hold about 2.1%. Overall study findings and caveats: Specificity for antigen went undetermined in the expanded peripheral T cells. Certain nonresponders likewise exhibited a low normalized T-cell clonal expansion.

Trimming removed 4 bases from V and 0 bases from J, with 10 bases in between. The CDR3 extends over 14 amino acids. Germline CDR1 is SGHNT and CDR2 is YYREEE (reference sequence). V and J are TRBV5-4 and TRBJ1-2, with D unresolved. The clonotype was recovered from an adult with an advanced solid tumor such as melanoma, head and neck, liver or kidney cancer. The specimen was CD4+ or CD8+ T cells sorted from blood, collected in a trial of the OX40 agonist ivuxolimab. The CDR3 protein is CASSLSGANYGYTF. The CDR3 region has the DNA TGTGCCAGCAGCCTCAGTGGAGCTAACTATGGCTACACCTTC.